This T cell receptor beta chain was documented in a study of sequential checkpoint blockade in melanoma. V was clipped by 1 base and J by 1 base; unmatched bases: 10. Germline CDR1 and CDR2: MDHEN and SYDVKM. The CDR3 runs 19 residues. Method: immunoSEQ multiplex PCR; TCRdb's copy keeps in-frame clones and lacks some. The sample includes about 20,000 clones, 82% seen only once; the top ten take 51%. This sample's treatment: randomized to nivolumab then ipilimumab (arm A) or the reverse (arm B). No patient had prior DNA-damaging chemotherapy. The rearrangement joins TRBV28 to TRBJ1-4; 9 bases are a match to TRBD1. Here the sequenced sample was CD8+ T cells sorted from blood (inferred from file names), taken from a patient given nivolumab and ipilimumab in sequence. The TCR comes from a human donor with melanoma. The DNA for the CDR3 is TGTGCCAGCAGTTTATTTTGGGACAGGGATTTAAGAACTAATGAAAAACTGTTTTTT. Translation gives CASSLFWDRDLRTNEKLFF.